Listed below are T cell receptor beta chains from one sample, sequenced in a study of cytomegalovirus exposure and HLA in healthy donors. Profiling relied on immunoSEQ multiplex PCR, and the TCRdb table lists in-frame clones only, not all of them. The sample holds 150,000 or so clones, approximately 71% seen once. Sequencing input: PBMCs. The receptors were gathered from a man younger than 30 in good health and CMV-seropositive. The CDR3 runs from the conserved cysteine through the conserved F or W. The D gene is left open where the match is weak. Rows may omit the clone size; those that give it use once, few, many or a size class.

CDR3aa	CDR3nt	d_gene	len	abundance	j_gene	v_gene
CASSHDILSYEQYF	TGTGCCAGCAGCCATGACATACTCTCCTACGAGCAGTACTTC	.	14	once	TRBJ2-7	TRBV7-9
CASSSGGKGTVLGKKAFF	TGTGCCAGCAGCTCGGGGGGGAAGGGGACTGTCCTAGGGAAAAAAGCTTTCTTT	.	18	few	TRBJ1-1	TRBV7-8
CASRSGLGQTNTEAFF	TGCGCCAGCAGATCCGGGTTGGGACAGACAAACACTGAAGCTTTCTTT	TRBD1	16	.	TRBJ1-1	TRBV5-1
CASSQLTENYGYTF	TGTGCCAGCAGTCAACTTACGGAGAACTATGGCTACACCTTC	.	14	.	TRBJ1-2	TRBV6-6
CAISDLSGLLSGELFF	TGTGCCATCAGTGACCTATCGGGTCTTCTTTCCGGGGAGCTGTTTTTT	.	16	few	TRBJ2-2	TRBV10-3
CASRDRGFSGNTIYF	TGTGCCAGCAGGGACAGGGGGTTCTCTGGAAACACCATATATTTT	TRBD1	15	.	TRBJ1-3	TRBV2
CASSREREASSYEQYF	TGTGCCAGCAGTCGCGAGCGGGAGGCCAGCTCCTACGAGCAGTACTTC	TRBD2	16	.	TRBJ2-7	TRBV28
CASSPTGGSGSYEQYF	TGTGCCAGCAGCCCCACCGGGGGTAGCGGGAGCTACGAGCAGTACTTC	TRBD2	16	.	TRBJ2-7	TRBV7-9
CAWSELRADTQYF	TGTGCCTGGAGCGAACTCAGGGCAGATACGCAGTATTTT	.	13	.	TRBJ2-3	TRBV30
CASRTGGGGSYEQYF	TGTGCCAGCAGAACGGGGGGCGGGGGTTCCTACGAGCAGTACTTC	.	15	.	TRBJ2-7	TRBV6-5
CALRQGARYEQYF	TGTGCCTTACGACAGGGAGCGAGGTACGAGCAGTACTTC	TRBD1	13	.	TRBJ2-7	TRBV30
CASKAESSYNEQFF	TGTGCCAGTAAAGCGGAAAGCTCCTACAATGAGCAGTTCTTC	.	14	.	TRBJ2-1	TRBV19
CAISERVDRETQYF	TGTGCCATCAGTGAAAGGGTGGACAGGGAGACCCAGTACTTC	TRBD1	14	.	TRBJ2-5	TRBV10-3
CASSPGTGVYNEQFF	TGTGCCAGCAGCCCAGGGACAGGGGTTTACAATGAGCAGTTCTTC	TRBD1	15	.	TRBJ2-1	TRBV7-9
CASSQTGTGISGTDTQYF	TGCGCCAGCAGCCAAACCGGGACAGGGATTTCGGGCACAGATACGCAGTATTTT	TRBD1	18	.	TRBJ2-3	TRBV4-1
CSSSLRQGAETQYF	TGTTCCAGCAGCTTAAGGCAGGGGGCGGAGACCCAGTACTTC	TRBD1	14	.	TRBJ2-5	TRBV7-9
CSAKREGLTDTQYF	TGCAGCGCAAAGCGGGAGGGGCTCACAGATACGCAGTATTTT	TRBD2	14	.	TRBJ2-3	TRBV29-1
CASSERRGLYIGYTF	TGTGCCAGCAGTGAGCGCAGGGGGCTTTATATAGGCTACACCTTC	TRBD1	15	.	TRBJ1-2	TRBV6-1
CASSYTARVDGYTF	TGTGCCAGCAGTTACACCGCCAGGGTTGATGGCTACACCTTC	.	14	.	TRBJ1-2	TRBV6-5
CASSIFLRAGSNQPQHF	TGTGCCAGTAGTATTTTCCTTCGGGCGGGGAGCAATCAGCCCCAGCATTTT	.	17	.	TRBJ1-5	TRBV19
CASSIGAEWGGEQFF	TGTGCCAGTAGTATAGGCGCAGAGTGGGGAGGTGAGCAGTTCTTC	.	15	once	TRBJ2-1	TRBV19
CASSFAAGGDYGYTF	TGCGCCAGCAGCTTCGCCGCGGGAGGGGACTATGGCTACACCTTC	.	15	.	TRBJ1-2	TRBV5-1
CASSYGQGAEAFF	TGTGCCAGCAGTTACGGACAGGGAGCTGAAGCTTTCTTT	TRBD1	13	few	TRBJ1-1	TRBV6-6
CAWRDQTSGRSYF	TGTGCCTGGAGAGACCAGACTAGCGGGAGATCATACTTC	TRBD2	13	.	TRBJ2-5	TRBV30
CASSPQSTGTGANVLTF	TGTGCCAGCAGCCCCCAATCCACAGGGACTGGGGCCAACGTCCTGACTTTC	.	17	.	TRBJ2-6	TRBV7-3
CATSRSRAGATDTQYF	TGTGCCACCAGCAGATCGAGAGCGGGAGCCACAGATACGCAGTATTTT	TRBD2	16	.	TRBJ2-3	TRBV15
CASSTRGNAEAFF	TGCGCCAGCAGCACCAGGGGGAACGCTGAAGCTTTCTTT	TRBD1	13	.	TRBJ1-1	TRBV5-1